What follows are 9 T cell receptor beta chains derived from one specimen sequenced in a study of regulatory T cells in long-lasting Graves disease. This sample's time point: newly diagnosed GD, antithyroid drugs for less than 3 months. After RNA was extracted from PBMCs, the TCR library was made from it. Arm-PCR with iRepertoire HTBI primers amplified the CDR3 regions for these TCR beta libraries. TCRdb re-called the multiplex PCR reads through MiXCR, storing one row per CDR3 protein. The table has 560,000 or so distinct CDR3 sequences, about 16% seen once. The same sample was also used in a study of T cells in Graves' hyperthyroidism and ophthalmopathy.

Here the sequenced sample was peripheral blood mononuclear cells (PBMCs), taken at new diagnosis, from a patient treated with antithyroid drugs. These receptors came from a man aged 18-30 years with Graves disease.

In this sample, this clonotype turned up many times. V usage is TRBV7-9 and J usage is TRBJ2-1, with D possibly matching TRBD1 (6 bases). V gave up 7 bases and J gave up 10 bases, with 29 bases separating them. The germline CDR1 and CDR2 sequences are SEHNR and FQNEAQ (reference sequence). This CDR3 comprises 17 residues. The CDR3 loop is CASISAEGQLTLGEQFF. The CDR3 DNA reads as TGTGCCAGCATCAGTGCTGAGGGACAACTAACCCTCGGGGAGCAGTTCTTC.

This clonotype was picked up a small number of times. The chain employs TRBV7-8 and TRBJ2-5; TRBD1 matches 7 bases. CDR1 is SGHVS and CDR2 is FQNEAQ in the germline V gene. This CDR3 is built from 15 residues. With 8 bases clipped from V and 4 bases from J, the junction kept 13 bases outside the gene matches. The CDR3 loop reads CASLESGGSVETQYF. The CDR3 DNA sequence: TGTGCCAGCCTCGAATCAGGGGGATCGGTAGAGACCCAGTACTTC.

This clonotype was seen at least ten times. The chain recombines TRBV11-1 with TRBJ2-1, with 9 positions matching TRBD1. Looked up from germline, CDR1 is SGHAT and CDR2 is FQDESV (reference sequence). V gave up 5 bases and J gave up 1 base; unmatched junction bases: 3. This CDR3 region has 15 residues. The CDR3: CASSRDRASYNEQFF. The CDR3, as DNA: TGTGCCAGCAGCCGGGACAGGGCTTCCTACAATGAGCAGTTCTTC. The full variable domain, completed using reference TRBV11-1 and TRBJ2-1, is EAEVAQSPRYKITEKSQAVAFWCDPISGHATLYWYRQILGQGPELLVQFQDESVVDDSQLPKDRFSAERLKGVDSTLKIQPAELGDSAMYLCASSRDRASYNEQFFGPGTRLTVL.

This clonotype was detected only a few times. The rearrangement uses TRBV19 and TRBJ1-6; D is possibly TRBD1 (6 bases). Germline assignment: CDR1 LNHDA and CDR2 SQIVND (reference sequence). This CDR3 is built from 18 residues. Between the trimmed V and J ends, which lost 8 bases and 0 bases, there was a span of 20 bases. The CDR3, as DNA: TGTGCCAGTGGCCGGGACACGGCTGAGAGCTCCTATAATTCACCCCTCCACTTT. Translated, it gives CASGRDTAESSYNSPLHF. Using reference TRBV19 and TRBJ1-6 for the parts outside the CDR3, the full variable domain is DGGITQSPKYLFRKEGQNVTLSCEQNLNHDAMYWYRQDPGQGLRLIYYSQIVNDFQKGDIAEGYSVSREKKESFPLTVTSAQKNPTAFYLCASGRDTAESSYNSPLHFGNGTRLTVT.

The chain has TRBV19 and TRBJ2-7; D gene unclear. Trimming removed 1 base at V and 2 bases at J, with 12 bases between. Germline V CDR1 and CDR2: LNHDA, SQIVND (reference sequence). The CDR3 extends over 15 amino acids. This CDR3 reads CASSIGRPAAYEQYF. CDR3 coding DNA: TGTGCCAGTAGTATAGGCAGGCCAGCCGCCTACGAGCAGTACTTC.

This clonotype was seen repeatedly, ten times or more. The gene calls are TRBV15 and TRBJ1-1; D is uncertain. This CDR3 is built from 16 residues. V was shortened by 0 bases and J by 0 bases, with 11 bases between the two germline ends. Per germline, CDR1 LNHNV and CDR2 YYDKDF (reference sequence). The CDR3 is CATSRDWLTMNTEAFF. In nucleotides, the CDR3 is TGTGCCACCAGCAGAGATTGGCTGACAATGAACACTGAAGCTTTCTTT.

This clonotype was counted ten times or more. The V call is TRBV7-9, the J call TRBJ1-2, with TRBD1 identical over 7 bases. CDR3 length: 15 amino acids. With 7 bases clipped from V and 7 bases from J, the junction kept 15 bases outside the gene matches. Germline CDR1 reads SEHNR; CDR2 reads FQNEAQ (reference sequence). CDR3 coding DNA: TGTGCCAGCACCGCAACGACCGGGACAGCGGGTGGCTACACCTTC. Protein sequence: CASTATTGTAGGYTF.

DNA for the CDR3: TGTGCCTGGGGCCCCGACAGTGGTACGCAGTATTTT. Amino acids: CAWGPDSGTQYF. The chain uses TRBV30 and TRBJ2-3, with D perhaps TRBD1 (5 bases). CDR3 length: 12 amino acids. The V and J ends lost 5 bases and 8 bases respectively, with 14 bases between them. Germline loops: CDR1 GTSNPN, CDR2 SVGIG (reference sequence). The full variable domain, rest sourced from reference TRBV30 and TRBJ2-3, is SQTIHQWPATLVQPVGSPLSLECTVEGTSNPNLYWYRQAAGRGLQLLFYSVGIGQISSEVPQNLSASRPQDRQFILSSKKLLLSDSGFYLCAWGPDSGTQYFGPGTRLTVL.

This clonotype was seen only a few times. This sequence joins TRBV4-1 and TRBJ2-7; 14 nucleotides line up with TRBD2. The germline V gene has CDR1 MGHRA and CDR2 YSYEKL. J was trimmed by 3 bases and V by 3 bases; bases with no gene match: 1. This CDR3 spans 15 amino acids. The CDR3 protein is CASSHGTSGGYEQYF. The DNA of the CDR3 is TGCGCCAGCAGCCATGGGACTAGCGGGGGCTACGAGCAGTACTTC.